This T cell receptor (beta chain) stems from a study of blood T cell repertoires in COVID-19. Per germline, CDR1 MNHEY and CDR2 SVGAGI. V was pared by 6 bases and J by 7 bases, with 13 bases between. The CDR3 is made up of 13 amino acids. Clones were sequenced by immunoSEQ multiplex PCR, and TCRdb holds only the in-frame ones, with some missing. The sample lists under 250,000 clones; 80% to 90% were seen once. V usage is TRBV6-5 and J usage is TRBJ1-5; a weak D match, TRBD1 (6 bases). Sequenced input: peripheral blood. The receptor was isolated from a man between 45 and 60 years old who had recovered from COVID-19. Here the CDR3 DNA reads TGTGCCAGCAGACAGGGATGGAAGCAGCCCCAGCATTTT. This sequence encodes CASRQGWKQPQHF.